A selection of T cell receptor beta chains follows, all from one sample in a study of graft-versus-host responses after intestinal transplantation. Antigens for these TCRs are unknown. Sequenced by immunoSEQ multiplex PCR; TCRdb stores in-frame clones only, minus some. This sample has about 94,000 clones, with around 90% found just once. Sample: unstimulated CD8+ T cells sorted from spleen or lymph node cells, taken before intestinal transplant. These receptors came from a human donor who received an intestinal transplant. Each CDR3 is given with its conserved first and last residue. A D gene is named only where the DNA matches it firmly. Rows may omit the clone size; those that give it use once, few, many or a size class.

CDR3aa,CDR3nt,v_gene,d_gene,j_gene,len,abundance
CASSPLSGLAGNEQFF,TGTGCCAGCAGTCCATTATCGGGACTAGCGGGGAATGAGCAGTTCTTC,TRBV27,TRBD2,TRBJ2-1,16,once
CASSYERSTEAFF,TGTGCCAGCAGTTATGAAAGGAGCACTGAAGCTTTCTTT,TRBV27,-,TRBJ1-1,13,-
CASSEYGTSGGETQYF,TGTGCCAGCAGTGAGTATGGGACTAGCGGGGGCGAGACCCAGTACTTC,TRBV6-1,TRBD2,TRBJ2-5,16,-
CASSQLAGYQETQYF,TGTGCCAGCAGCCAACTAGCGGGGTACCAAGAGACCCAGTACTTC,TRBV14,TRBD2,TRBJ2-5,15,-
CASRERYDRTNTEAFF,TGCGCCAGCAGGGAACGCTACGACAGGACGAACACTGAAGCTTTCTTT,TRBV5-1,-,TRBJ1-1,16,once
CASSLTGNNGNTIYF,TGTGCCAGCAGCTTAACAGGGAACAATGGAAACACCATATATTTT,TRBV13,-,TRBJ1-3,15,-
CASGQGFYNEQFF,TGTGCCAGCGGTCAGGGGTTCTACAATGAGCAGTTCTTC,TRBV6-1,-,TRBJ2-1,13,-
CASSQDSSMAYNEQFF,TGCGCCAGCAGCCAAGATTCTAGCATGGCCTACAATGAGCAGTTCTTC,TRBV4-3,-,TRBJ2-1,16,-
CASSPTSGSTDTQYF,TGCGCCAGCAGCCCCACTAGCGGATCCACAGATACGCAGTATTTT,TRBV4-3,TRBD2,TRBJ2-3,15,-
CASSQGQSFEAFF,TGTGCCAGCAGCCAAGGACAGTCCTTTGAAGCTTTCTTT,TRBV25-1,-,TRBJ1-1,13,-
CAISGWGNYNEQFF,TGTGCCATCAGTGGTTGGGGCAACTACAATGAGCAGTTCTTC,TRBV10-3,-,TRBJ2-1,14,-
CASSLQDREGNTIYF,TGTGCCAGCAGCCTTCAGGACAGGGAGGGAAACACCATATATTTT,TRBV7-6,TRBD1,TRBJ1-3,15,-
CASSGQELFF,TGTGCCAGCAGTGGCCAGGAACTGTTTTTT,TRBV6-1,-,TRBJ1-4,10,-
CASSSGLAGDTAEQFF,TGTGCCAGCAGTTCGGGACTAGCGGGGGATACAGCTGAGCAGTTCTTC,TRBV6-5,TRBD2,TRBJ2-1,16,few
CASSVASGNPYEQYF,TGTGCCAGCAGCGTAGCGTCGGGTAACCCCTACGAGCAGTACTTC,TRBV9,-,TRBJ2-7,15,-
CASSIDDSTRRNEQFF,TGTGCCAGTAGTATAGATGATTCCACTAGGCGCAATGAGCAGTTCTTC,TRBV19,-,TRBJ2-1,16,-
CASSQEDTSGQETQYF,TGTGCCAGCAGCCAAGAGGATACTAGCGGACAAGAGACCCAGTACTTC,TRBV4-2,TRBD2,TRBJ2-5,16,-
CASSGIPGLDSETQYF,TGTGCCAGCAGCGGCATCCCGGGACTAGATTCGGAGACCCAGTACTTC,TRBV11-2,TRBD2,TRBJ2-5,16,-
CASSNTGGNYGYTF,TGTGCCAGCAGCAATACAGGGGGAAACTATGGCTACACCTTC,TRBV5-6,TRBD1,TRBJ1-2,14,-
CASSLTGDQPQHF,TGTGCCAGCAGCTTGACAGGGGATCAGCCCCAGCATTTT,TRBV5-6,TRBD1,TRBJ1-5,13,-
CASRPGQGESYNSPLHF,TGTGCCAGTAGACCGGGACAGGGGGAATCCTATAATTCACCCCTCCACTTT,TRBV19,TRBD1,TRBJ1-6,17,few
CASSPLIPRTSGRVIIQYF,TGTGCCAGCAGCCCGCTTATCCCTAGGACTAGCGGGAGGGTGATCATTCAGTACTTC,TRBV11-2,TRBD2,TRBJ2-4,19,-
CASSQGSGCGNQPQHF,TGTGCCAGCAGCCAAGGATCCGGTTGTGGCAATCAGCCCCAGCATTTT,TRBV14,-,TRBJ1-5,16,few
CASSLTPQETQYF,TGTGCCAGCAGCTTGACACCTCAAGAGACCCAGTACTTC,TRBV5-6,-,TRBJ2-5,13,few
CASSTKGGGLNTEAFF,TGCGCCAGCAGCACAAAAGGGGGGGGGCTGAACACTGAAGCTTTCTTT,TRBV5-1,-,TRBJ1-1,16,few
CASSSARGNTGELFF,TGTGCCAGCAGTTCGGCTAGAGGGAACACCGGGGAGCTGTTTTTT,TRBV27,-,TRBJ2-2,15,once
CASSQRRQGAVEYGYTF,TGTGCCAGCAGCCAGAGGCGACAGGGGGCTGTGGAGTATGGCTACACCTTC,TRBV7-9,TRBD1,TRBJ1-2,17,-
CSVVRQGPLYGYTF,TGCAGCGTTGTACGCCAGGGGCCCCTCTATGGCTACACCTTC,TRBV29-1,-,TRBJ1-2,14,-
CASSQALSGLIDTQYF,TGCGCCAGCAGTCAGGCGCTAAGCGGTTTAATAGATACGCAGTATTTT,TRBV23-1,-,TRBJ2-3,16,-
CASSSEGTRGETQYF,TGCGCCAGCAGCTCCGAGGGTACCAGGGGGGAGACCCAGTACTTC,TRBV5-1,TRBD1,TRBJ2-5,15,-
CASSPRVYTQETQYF,TGTGCCAGCAGCCCCCGGGTATACACACAAGAGACCCAGTACTTC,TRBV7-9,-,TRBJ2-5,15,-
CASSLLIGSDEQFF,TGTGCCAGCAGTTTATTAATCGGGAGTGATGAGCAGTTCTTC,TRBV27,-,TRBJ2-1,14,-
CASSQDVAEETQYF,TGTGCCAGCAGCCAAGATGTCGCGGAGGAGACCCAGTACTTC,TRBV14,-,TRBJ2-5,14,-
CASSEHLYEQYF,TGTGCCAGCAGTGAACATCTATACGAGCAGTACTTC,TRBV2,-,TRBJ2-7,12,-
CASSIGPSGSYEQYF,TGTGCCAGTAGTATAGGGCCTAGTGGATCCTACGAGCAGTACTTC,TRBV19,-,TRBJ2-7,15,-
CASSPPNGTGNTIYF,TGTGCCAGCTCACCACCGAATGGAACCGGGAACACCATATATTTT,TRBV18,-,TRBJ1-3,15,-
CASSKSGLAVIGYQETQYF,TGTGCCAGCAGCAAATCTGGGCTAGCGGTGATTGGGTACCAAGAGACCCAGTACTTC,TRBV21-1,-,TRBJ2-5,19,-
CASSQRAGLAGGAYNEQFF,TGCGCCAGCAGCCAGAGGGCGGGACTAGCGGGGGGTGCCTACAATGAGCAGTTCTTC,TRBV4-1,TRBD2,TRBJ2-1,19,few
CASREGTGELFF,TGTGCCAGTAGGGAGGGCACCGGGGAGCTGTTTTTT,TRBV19,-,TRBJ2-2,12,-
CASSQETRGSAEAFF,TGCGCCAGCAGCCAAGAGACCAGGGGATCGGCCGAAGCTTTCTTT,TRBV4-1,-,TRBJ1-1,15,-
CASSYSPNYGYTF,TGTGCCAGCAGTTACAGCCCCAACTATGGCTACACCTTC,TRBV27,-,TRBJ1-2,13,-
CASSLRDRDTDTQYF,TGCGCCAGCAGCCTCCGGGACAGGGACACAGATACGCAGTATTTT,TRBV5-1,TRBD1,TRBJ2-3,15,-
CASTPDRGATEAFF,TGTGCCAGCACCCCTGACAGGGGGGCAACTGAAGCTTTCTTT,TRBV5-6,TRBD1,TRBJ1-1,14,-
CSVEGTWGEGNEQFF,TGCAGCGTTGAGGGAACCTGGGGAGAAGGGAATGAGCAGTTCTTC,TRBV29-1,-,TRBJ2-1,15,-
CASSQDDAGNNQPQHF,TGTGCCAGCAGCCAAGATGACGCAGGGAACAATCAGCCCCAGCATTTT,TRBV4-2,-,TRBJ1-5,16,once
CASSRLAIDTQYF,TGTGCCAGCAGCAGACTAGCAATAGATACGCAGTATTTT,TRBV2,TRBD2,TRBJ2-3,13,-
CASSHRRDREDSPLHF,TGCGCCAGCAGCCACAGACGGGACAGGGAGGATTCACCCCTCCACTTT,TRBV4-3,TRBD1,TRBJ1-6,16,-
CASSLLRAMNTEAFF,TGTGCCAGCAGCTTACTCAGGGCCATGAACACTGAAGCTTTCTTT,TRBV11-2,-,TRBJ1-1,15,-
CASVTGPSSYNSPLHF,TGTGCCAGCGTGACAGGGCCGAGCTCCTATAATTCACCCCTCCACTTT,TRBV2,TRBD1,TRBJ1-6,16,-
CASSSTGYHEQYF,TGTGCCAGCAGTTCCACAGGGTACCACGAGCAGTACTTC,TRBV28,-,TRBJ2-7,13,-
CASSIQGSSYEQYF,TGTGCCAGTAGTATACAGGGGAGCTCCTACGAGCAGTACTTC,TRBV19,-,TRBJ2-7,14,-
CASSMDSNNEQFF,TGTGCCAGTAGTATGGACTCCAACAATGAGCAGTTCTTC,TRBV19,-,TRBJ2-1,13,-
CASSPQGEETQYF,TGTGCCAGCAGTCCTCAGGGTGAAGAGACCCAGTACTTC,TRBV27,-,TRBJ2-5,13,once
CASSQGSWGVGDTQYF,TGCGCCAGCAGCCAGGGGTCGTGGGGGGTCGGGGATACGCAGTATTTT,TRBV4-3,-,TRBJ2-3,16,-
CASSSAGDRVLMNTEAFF,TGTGCCAGCAGCTCCGCGGGGGACAGGGTACTTATGAACACTGAAGCTTTCTTT,TRBV7-9,TRBD1,TRBJ1-1,18,-
CASSLGGNTGELFF,TGTGCCAGCAGCTTGGGAGGGAACACCGGGGAGCTGTTTTTT,TRBV11-2,-,TRBJ2-2,14,-
CASSLQLASTDTQYF,TGTGCCAGCAGTTTACAGCTAGCTTCAACGGATACGCAGTATTTT,TRBV27,-,TRBJ2-3,15,once
CASSLGGFLYEQYF,TGTGCCAGCAGCTTGGGAGGGTTTCTCTACGAGCAGTACTTC,TRBV5-8,-,TRBJ2-7,14,-
CAWEPGQGYEQYF,TGTGCCTGGGAGCCGGGACAGGGGTACGAGCAGTACTTC,TRBV30,TRBD1,TRBJ2-7,13,-